Following are 14 T cell receptor beta chains from one sample sequenced in a study of cytomegalovirus exposure and HLA in healthy donors. The PCR employed 60 Vbeta primers together with 13 Jbeta primers. The repertoire was sequenced with immunoSEQ multiplex PCR; TCRdb's copy has only in-frame clones and lacks some. The sample includes 100,000 to 150,000 clones, about four fifths of them seen just once. Sequenced: PBMCs. Every receptor here comes from a young man in good health and CMV-seronegative.

The rearrangement links TRBV5-6 to TRBJ2-1; the match to TRBD2 covers 7 bases. Germline V gene data show CDR1 as SGHDT and CDR2 as YYEEEE. With V trimmed by 0 bases and J by 6 bases, 3 bases remained unmatched. The length of the CDR3 is 14 residues. The CDR3 loop is CASSLAREGNEQFF. CDR3 nucleotide sequence: TGTGCCAGCAGCTTGGCAAGGGAGGGCAATGAGCAGTTCTTC.

This chain joins TRBV6-6 and TRBJ2-1, with no clear D. The length of the CDR3 is 15 residues. Germline values: CDR1 MNHNY, CDR2 SVGAGI (reference sequence). V was trimmed by 4 bases and J by 1 base, leaving 11 bases between them. CDR3 sequence: CASSLSTGSYNEQFF. The DNA for the CDR3 is TGTGCCAGCAGTTTATCCACGGGTTCCTACAATGAGCAGTTCTTC.

The chain combines TRBV6-5 with TRBJ1-5, with 10 bases matching TRBD1. Trimming took 6 bases from V and 7 from J; bases not matched to a gene: 6. Germline CDR1 reads MNHEY; CDR2 reads SVGAGI. The CDR3 spans 14 residues. The CDR3 region has the DNA TGTGCCAGCAGGGAGGGACAGGGGTACCAGCCCCAGCATTTT. It is translated as CASREGQGYQPQHF.

V usage is TRBV6-5 and J usage is TRBJ2-5, with 15 bases aligning to TRBD2. J lost 11 bases, V lost 6 bases, and 10 bases had no gene match. The CDR3 loop spans 15 amino acids. Germline-derived CDR1 and CDR2 are MNHEY and SVGAGI. The CDR3 loop reads CASRGLAGGPAVQYF. In DNA, the CDR3 is TGTGCCAGCAGAGGACTAGCGGGAGGGCCGGCAGTGCAGTACTTC.

The chain joins TRBV30 to TRBJ1-4, with TRBD1 matching 7 bases. V trimming: 3 bases; J trimming: 5 bases; junction bases outside the gene matches: 9. The germline CDR1 and CDR2 sequences are GTSNPN and SVGIG (reference sequence). CDR3 size: 15 residues. The DNA for the CDR3 is TGTGCCTGGAGACCTGCAAACAGGGGAAATGAAAAACTGTTTTTT. Protein sequence: CAWRPANRGNEKLFF.

The CDR3: CASSSEDRRPEAFF. The CDR3 region has the DNA TGTGCCAGCAGTTCAGAGGACAGAAGACCTGAAGCTTTCTTT. The chain couples TRBV6-5 to TRBJ1-1, with D maybe TRBD1 (6 bases). This CDR3 has 14 amino acids. V lost 4 bases and J lost 6, with 15 bases in between. Germline lookup yields CDR1 MNHEY and CDR2 SVGAGI.

The rearrangement joins TRBV30 to TRBJ1-2; D ambiguous. The CDR3 length is 12 residues. Germline V CDR1 and CDR2: GTSNPN, SVGIG (reference sequence). V was shortened by 0 bases and J by 8 bases, with 10 bases between the two germline ends. CDR3 residues: CAWSVNSGGYTF. CDR3 DNA sequence: TGTGCCTGGAGTGTAAATTCGGGAGGCTACACCTTC.

The V and J genes are TRBV4-3 and TRBJ2-1; 11 nucleotides line up with TRBD1. This CDR3 has 16 residues. Unmatched junction bases numbered 4, after V lost 0 bases and J lost 6 bases. CDR1 and CDR2 from the germline V gene are LGHNA and YSLEER. This CDR3 reads CASSQETGTGGNEQFF. CDR3 nucleotides: TGCGCCAGCAGCCAAGAGACCGGGACAGGGGGCAATGAGCAGTTCTTC.

This clone was recorded once. The J gene is TRBJ2-2, the V gene TRBV4-2, with D possibly matching TRBD2 (6 bases). Germline V lookup: CDR1 LGHNA, CDR2 YNFKEQ. This CDR3 has 15 amino acids. V lost 4 bases and J lost 6, with 15 bases in between. In nucleotides, the CDR3 is TGTGCCAGCAGCCTCCCTAGCGCTCTCCCCGGGGAGCTGTTTTTT. Protein sequence: CASSLPSALPGELFF.

V and J are TRBV13 and TRBJ1-1, with a tentative D call TRBD1 (6 bases). This CDR3 is built from 14 residues. The V end was cut by 5 bases, the J end by 1 base, with 11 bases between. CDR1 and CDR2 (germline): PRHDT, FYEKMQ (reference sequence). This CDR3 reads CASSRGQRNTEAFF. Written as DNA, the CDR3 is TGTGCCAGCAGCCGCGGACAGAGGAACACTGAAGCTTTCTTT.

The V and J genes are TRBV2 and TRBJ2-7; D possibly corresponds to TRBD1 (5 bases). The CDR3 has 11 residues. Trimming cost V 6 bases and J 3 bases, with 6 bases left between them. The germline gives CDR1 SNHLY, CDR2 FYNNEI. CDR3 in amino acids: CASRTVYEQYF. The CDR3 region has the DNA TGTGCCAGCAGGACAGTCTACGAGCAGTACTTC.

The chain couples TRBV7-9 to TRBJ2-7; D call uncertain. Trimming took 4 bases from V and 2 from J, leaving 12 bases between them. The CDR3 has 14 residues. In germline, CDR1 is SEHNR, CDR2 FQNEAQ (reference sequence). DNA of the CDR3: TGTGCCAGCAGCTCAGTCGACAAGCCCTACGAGCAGTACTTC. Protein: CASSSVDKPYEQYF.

The chain carries TRBV6-1 and TRBJ2-1, with 7 positions matching TRBD1. The V gene's germline CDR1 is MNHNS and CDR2 SASEGT. There are 13 residues in the CDR3. J lost 6 bases, V lost 11 bases, and 10 bases had no gene match. Here the CDR3 reads CAGAQGSGNEQFF. CDR3 DNA: TGTGCCGGCGCACAGGGGAGCGGCAATGAGCAGTTCTTC.

The CDR3 here is CASSYTGTSSNEQFF. The CDR3 coding sequence is TGTGCCAGCAGTTACACCGGGACTAGTAGTAATGAGCAGTTCTTC. The V and J genes are TRBV6-5 and TRBJ2-1; 8 positions match TRBD2. V shed 2 bases and J 7 bases; nucleotides not matched to a gene: 7. This CDR3 is 15 amino acids long. Germline V gene sequence: CDR1 MNHEY, CDR2 SVGAGI.